The next 5 T cell receptor beta chains were all read from a single sample in a study of CD8 T cells in Susac syndrome. Random hexamers served to reverse transcribe roughly 0.5 to 1 ug RNA. TCRdb itself ran the immunoSEQ multiplex PCR reads through MiXCR, one entry per CDR3 protein. The sample comprises some 130,000 distinct CDR3 sequences, under 95% of which are singletons, and around 0.24% rests with the top ten. The sample consisted of CD8+ T cells from PBMCs. All receptors come from a human donor with multiple sclerosis.

The chain recombines TRBV30 with TRBJ2-7, with a possible D match to TRBD1 (6 bases). The V gene lost 2 bases and the J gene lost 0 bases, with 11 bases spanning the gap. The CDR3 covers 14 residues. Germline assignment: CDR1 GTSNPN and CDR2 SVGIG (reference sequence). The CDR3 nucleotides read TGTGCCTGGAGTACAGGGAGAGGCTCCTACGAGCAGTACTTC. Protein sequence: CAWSTGRGSYEQYF.

The rearrangement joins TRBV12-3 or TRBV12-4 to TRBJ2-1; D unresolved. Trimming pared 5 bases from V and 3 bases from J, leaving 14 bases between. The CDR3 spans 15 residues. The CDR3 loop is CASSTPERFYNEQFF. In nucleotides, the CDR3 is TGTGCCAGCAGTACCCCGGAGAGGTTCTACAATGAGCAGTTCTTC.

The chain joins TRBV20-1 to TRBJ2-2, with no clear D. Germline values: CDR1 DFQATT, CDR2 SNEGSKA (reference sequence). The CDR3 is 13 amino acids. Between the trimmed V and J ends, which lost 6 bases and 2 bases, there was a span of 10 bases. The CDR3 loop reads CSALPFNTGELFF. For the CDR3, the DNA is TGCAGTGCGCTCCCTTTTAACACCGGGGAGCTGTTTTTT.

The chain has TRBV7-9 and TRBJ1-4; D not certain. The CDR3 covers 12 residues. Deletions cut 7 bases from V and 0 bases from J, with 3 bases between. Germline loops: CDR1 SEHNR, CDR2 FQNEAQ (reference sequence). The CDR3 here is CASTSTNEKLFF. Written as DNA, the CDR3 is TGTGCCAGCACCTCAACTAATGAAAAACTGTTTTTT.

The chain links TRBV14 to TRBJ1-2; D unclear. The CDR3 is 13 residues long. With 1 base removed from V and 4 bases from J, the gap between germline ends came to 7 bases. Germline assignment: CDR1 SGHDN and CDR2 FVKESK. CDR3 sequence reads: CASSQGWSYGYTF. The CDR3 nucleotides are TGTGCCAGCAGCCAAGGGTGGAGCTATGGCTACACCTTC.